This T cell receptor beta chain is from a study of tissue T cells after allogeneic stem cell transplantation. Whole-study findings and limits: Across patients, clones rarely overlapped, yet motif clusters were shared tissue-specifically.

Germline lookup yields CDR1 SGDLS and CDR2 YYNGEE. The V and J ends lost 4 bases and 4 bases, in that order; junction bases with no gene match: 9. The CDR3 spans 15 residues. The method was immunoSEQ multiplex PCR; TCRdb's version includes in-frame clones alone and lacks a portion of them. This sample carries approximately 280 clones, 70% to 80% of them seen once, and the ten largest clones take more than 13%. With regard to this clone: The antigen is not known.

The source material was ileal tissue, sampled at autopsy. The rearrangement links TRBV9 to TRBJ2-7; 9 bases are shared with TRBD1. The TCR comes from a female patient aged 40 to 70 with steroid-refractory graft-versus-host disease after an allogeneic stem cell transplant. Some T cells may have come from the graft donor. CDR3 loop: CASSPGTGRVYEQYF. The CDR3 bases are TGTGCCAGCAGCCCCGGGACAGGGCGAGTGTACGAGCAGTACTTC.